These 8 T cell receptor beta chains share one sample of origin, sequenced in a study of blood T cells in healthy people across ages. Primed by a sample-barcoded 5' primer and a J-beta primer mix, a second PCR proceeded for 7 to 11 cycles. TCRdb reanalysed the 5' RACE reads using MiXCR and keeps one entry per CDR3 protein. The table records approximately 1.5 million distinct CDR3 sequences, about 32% of them present only once. Material for sequencing was blood. All receptors derive from a woman under 40 in good health.

This clonotype has just a few counts. The V and J genes are TRBV6-6 and TRBJ2-5, with TRBD2 identical over 9 bases. After removal of 6 bases from V and 5 bases from J, the junction contained 13 bases not matched to a gene. The CDR3 totals 16 residues. Germline loops: CDR1 MNHNY, CDR2 SVGAGI (reference sequence). As DNA, the CDR3 is TGTGCCAGCAGCCCATTAGCGGGGGCAGAAGGGGAGACCCAGTACTTC. It codes for CASSPLAGAEGETQYF.

This clonotype was counted between two and nine times. The chain links TRBV20-1 to TRBJ2-5; 8 bases line up with TRBD2. The better agreement between TRBJ2-7 and the DNA end casts doubt on the J call. This CDR3 contains 13 residues. Germline values: CDR1 DFQATT, CDR2 SNEGSKA (reference sequence). CDR3 nucleotides: TGCAGTGCTAGTCCTAGCGGGTACCACGAGCAGTACTTC. It yields the protein CSASPSGYHEQYF.

V gene TRBV2 combines with J gene TRBJ1-1; weak D call: TRBD1 (6 bases). Germline V CDR1 and CDR2: SNHLY, FYNNEI. The CDR3 sequence is 15 residues long. V gave up 4 bases and J gave up 4 bases, with 16 bases separating them. The CDR3 reads CASSGRLGARTEAFF. The CDR3 nucleotides read TGTGCCAGCAGTGGGCGCCTGGGGGCACGCACTGAAGCTTTCTTT.

This clonotype appeared a few times. The V and J genes are TRBV6-2 or TRBV6-3 and TRBJ2-5; 9 positions agree with TRBD2. The CDR3 loop spans 15 amino acids. The V segment lost 6 bases and the J segment 11 bases; nucleotides outside the gene matches: 16. Germline V gives CDR1 MNHEY, CDR2 SVGEGT. For the CDR3, the DNA is TGTGCCAGCAGCACCGGGACTAGCAAATACAATAAGCAGTACTTC. Amino acids: CASSTGTSKYNKQYF.

Note on this clonotype: Given a much more abundant clone one base away, this may be a read error. V gene TRBV10-3 combines with J gene TRBJ2-1, with TRBD2 identical over 7 bases. The V and J ends lost 3 bases and 12 bases, in that order; junction bases with no gene match: 14. There are 15 residues in the CDR3. Germline-derived CDR1 and CDR2 are ENHRY and SYGVKD. The CDR3 nucleotides are TGTGCCATCAGTGATGATAGGAGCGGGAACGGGTTGCAGTTCTTC. Amino acids: CAISDDRSGNGLQFF.

The chain combines TRBV6-1 with TRBJ2-1; possible D gene TRBD1, 6 bases. The V gene lost 6 bases and the J gene lost 5 bases, with 14 bases spanning the gap. This CDR3 is built from 14 residues. Germline V gene sequence: CDR1 MNHNS, CDR2 SASEGT. This CDR3 reads CASSPSYRDNEQFF. CDR3 nucleotide sequence: TGTGCCAGCAGCCCCTCATACAGGGACAATGAGCAGTTCTTC.

In its sample, this clonotype was seen a few times. The chain links TRBV5-4 to TRBJ2-1; TRBD2 aligns across 10 bases. The germline V gene encodes CDR1 SGHNT and CDR2 YYREEE (reference sequence). V lost 7 bases and J lost 8; bases outside the gene matches: 12. The length of the CDR3 is 15 residues. CDR3 DNA sequence: TGTGCCAGCTCCCCTCCGGCTAGCGGGAGTTATGAGCAGTTCTTC. It translates to CASSPPASGSYEQFF.

The chain couples TRBV7-9 to TRBJ2-1; D not certain. V lost 3 bases to trimming and J lost 10 bases, with 10 bases between them. CDR3 length: 12 amino acids. Per germline, CDR1 SEHNR and CDR2 FQNEAQ (reference sequence). The CDR3 region has the DNA TGTGCCAGCAGCTTCTCCGACTTAGAGCAGTTCTTC. This sequence encodes CASSFSDLEQFF. The whole variable domain, filled in from reference TRBV7-9 and TRBJ2-1, reads DTGVSQNPRHKITKRGQNVTFRCDPISEHNRLYWYRQTLGQGPEFLTYFQNEAQLEKSRLLSDRFSAERPKGSFSTLEIQRTEQGDSAMYLCASSFSDLEQFFGPGTRLTVL.